One sample yielded the 20 T cell receptor beta chains listed below, sequenced in a study of cytomegalovirus exposure and HLA in healthy donors. Sequenced by immunoSEQ multiplex PCR; TCRdb stores in-frame clones only, minus some. This repertoire shows approximately 260,000 clones, about 90% found once; its top ten account for around 1.2%. Sequenced: PBMCs. The source of these receptors is a woman aged 30 to 39 in good health and CMV-seropositive.

V gene TRBV19 combines with J gene TRBJ1-5; weak D call: TRBD1 (6 bases). Between the trimmed V and J ends, which lost 3 bases and 5 bases, there was a span of 11 bases. The CDR3 sequence is 14 residues long. Germline loops: CDR1 LNHDA, CDR2 SQIVND (reference sequence). The CDR3 sequence is CASSILGADQPQHF. CDR3 nucleotide sequence: TGTGCCAGTAGTATTCTGGGGGCTGATCAGCCCCAGCATTTT.

The chain uses TRBV5-4 and TRBJ2-1; D uncertain. CDR3 length: 15 residues. Per the germline V gene, CDR1 is SGHNT and CDR2 is YYREEE (reference sequence). Trimming removed 0 bases at V and 4 bases at J, with 11 bases between. The CDR3 protein is CASSLAGVMYNEQFF. The CDR3 bases are TGTGCCAGCAGCTTGGCGGGTGTAATGTACAATGAGCAGTTCTTC.

V and J are TRBV25-1 and TRBJ1-1; tentatively, D is TRBD1 (5 bases). The CDR3 spans 15 residues. V lost 6 bases and J 1 base, leaving 15 bases between the germline ends. Per the germline V gene, CDR1 is MGHDK and CDR2 is SYGVNS. CDR3 sequence: CASREAYTGNTEAFF. The CDR3 nucleotides are TGTGCCAGCAGGGAAGCCTATACAGGGAACACTGAAGCTTTCTTT.

The chain couples TRBV25-1 to TRBJ1-3; D remains unclear. The germline CDR1 and CDR2 sequences are MGHDK and SYGVNS. Trimming shortened V by 1 base and J by 4 bases, and 14 bases separated the two germline ends. The CDR3 has 16 amino acids. The chain's CDR3 is CASSESAGWVGNTIYF. The CDR3 bases are TGTGCCAGCAGTGAATCGGCAGGCTGGGTCGGAAACACCATATATTTT.

The V call is TRBV28, the J call TRBJ1-4; possible D gene TRBD1, 5 bases. This CDR3 has 15 residues. V lost 7 bases to trimming and J lost 7 bases, with 19 bases between them. Per germline, CDR1 MDHEN and CDR2 SYDVKM. The CDR3 DNA follows: TGTGCCAGCAACCCACCCAGCGCGGGGACTGAAAAACTGTTTTTT. This sequence encodes CASNPPSAGTEKLFF. The variable domain in full, with the rest retrieved from reference TRBV28 and TRBJ1-4, is DVKVTQSSRYLVKRTGEKVFLECVQDMDHENMFWYRQDPGLGLRLIYFSYDVKMKEKGDIPEGYSVSREKKERFSLILESASTNQTSMYLCASNPPSAGTEKLFFGSGTQLSVL.

J is TRBJ2-1 and V is TRBV7-9; perhaps TRBD1 as D (5 bases). V was pared by 4 bases and J by 4 bases, with 11 bases between. The CDR3 loop spans 14 amino acids. Germline loops: CDR1 SEHNR, CDR2 FQNEAQ (reference sequence). The CDR3 DNA is TGTGCCAGCAGCTCCGGACACAAATACAATGAGCAGTTCTTC. Its protein is CASSSGHKYNEQFF.

Here the CDR3 DNA reads TGTGCCAGCAGCGCAGGGGGGCTACTCAATGAGCAGTTCTTC. It encodes CASSAGGLLNEQFF. V is TRBV9 and J is TRBJ2-1, with D possibly matching TRBD1 (7 bases). This CDR3 region has 14 residues. The germline V gene has CDR1 SGDLS and CDR2 YYNGEE. The ends were cut back, 3 bases at V and 6 bases at J, with 13 bases in the middle. Based on the CDR3 plus reference TRBV9 and TRBJ2-1, the full variable domain is DSGVTQTPKHLITATGQRVTLRCSPRSGDLSVYWYQQSLDQGLQFLIQYYNGEERAKGNILERFSAQQFPDLHSELNLSSLELGDSALYFCASSAGGLLNEQFFGPGTRLTVL.

J is TRBJ1-1 and V is TRBV18, with D perhaps TRBD1 (5 bases). V lost 0 bases, J lost 0 bases, and 11 bases lay in between. Germline V gene data show CDR1 as KGHSH and CDR2 as LQKENI. The CDR3 contains 16 residues. The CDR3 region is CASSPPARQMNTEAFF. CDR3 nucleotide sequence: TGTGCCAGCTCACCACCGGCAAGACAGATGAACACTGAAGCTTTCTTT.

With respect to this clone: The same CDR3 is also encoded by other DNA sequences in this sample. V usage is TRBV11-2 and J usage is TRBJ2-3; no reliable D call. V lost 1 base, J lost 1 base, and 3 bases lay in between. Looked up from germline, CDR1 is SGHAT and CDR2 is FQNNGV. The length of the CDR3 is 13 residues. The CDR3 nucleotides read TGTGCCAGCAGCTTAGCAGGCACAGATACGCAGTATTTT. This encodes CASSLAGTDTQYF.

This clone has more than one count but fewer than ten. The chain has TRBV30 and TRBJ1-2; 9 bases map to TRBD1. Germline V gives CDR1 GTSNPN, CDR2 SVGIG (reference sequence). J was trimmed by 4 bases and V by 1 base; bases with no gene match: 7. The CDR3 length is 15 residues. CDR3 protein: CAWSGTGAFVYGYTF. The CDR3 coding sequence is TGTGCCTGGAGTGGGACAGGGGCCTTTGTCTATGGCTACACCTTC.

The V call is TRBV7-8, the J call TRBJ2-7; tentative D call: TRBD2 (5 bases). The CDR3 has 14 amino acids. V lost 5 bases and J 3 bases, leaving 14 bases between the germline ends. Germline V gene lookup returns CDR1 SGHVS and CDR2 FQNEAQ. The CDR3: CASSPWTRNYEQYF. The CDR3 region has the DNA TGTGCCAGCAGCCCGTGGACTCGAAACTACGAGCAGTACTTC.

The chain links TRBV5-6 to TRBJ2-7; 11 bases match TRBD1. Germline CDR1 reads SGHDT; CDR2 reads YYEEEE. The CDR3 runs to 15 residues. V shed 7 bases and J 4 bases; nucleotides not matched to a gene: 10. CDR3 region: CASGSPGQGGYEQYF. CDR3 bases: TGTGCCAGCGGCTCCCCGGGACAGGGGGGGTACGAGCAGTACTTC.

The chain employs TRBV6-1 and TRBJ2-3; D perhaps matches TRBD1 (6 bases). With 3 bases removed from V and 8 bases from J, the gap between germline ends came to 21 bases. This CDR3 is built from 16 residues. Looked up from germline, CDR1 is MNHNS and CDR2 is SASEGT. This CDR3 reads CASSDYGTSAYFTQYF. The CDR3 region has the DNA TGTGCCAGCAGTGATTACGGGACATCCGCCTATTTTACGCAGTATTTT.

This clone was seen a few times. The CDR3 here is CASSLGVFRNQPQHF. The CDR3 nucleotides read TGTGCCAGCAGCTTGGGGGTTTTCAGGAATCAGCCCCAGCATTTT. The J gene is TRBJ1-5, the V gene TRBV5-8; D is unclear. V lost 0 bases to trimming and J lost 4 bases, with 11 bases between them. Germline V gene lookup returns CDR1 SGHTS and CDR2 YDEGEE. The CDR3 is 15 residues long.

This clone turned up a few times. V is TRBV7-9 and J is TRBJ1-1; 10 bases align to TRBD1. CDR3 length: 15 amino acids. J lost 1 base, V lost 4 bases, and 3 bases had no gene match. CDR1 SEHNR and CDR2 FQNEAQ come from the germline V gene (reference sequence). Written as DNA, the CDR3 is TGTGCCAGCAGCTGGGGACAGGGGAAGAACACTGAAGCTTTCTTT. This codes for CASSWGQGKNTEAFF.

The chain uses TRBV5-6 and TRBJ1-1; 9 nucleotides match TRBD1. From germline, CDR1 is SGHDT and CDR2 YYEEEE. This CDR3 has 15 amino acids. V was clipped by 1 base and J by 10 bases; unmatched bases: 11. CDR3 sequence: CASSLFFRDREVAFF. CDR3 DNA: TGTGCCAGCAGCTTGTTTTTTAGGGACAGGGAGGTAGCTTTCTTT.

Regarding this clone: This specimen includes other DNA sequences encoding the same CDR3. The rearrangement uses TRBV5-1 and TRBJ2-1, with 10 bases lining up with TRBD2. CDR3 size: 15 residues. CDR1 is SGHRS, CDR2 YFSETQ, per germline. The J segment lost 4 bases and the V segment lost 2 bases, leaving 3 bases of the junction unmatched. The CDR3 coding sequence is TGCGCCAGCAGCTTAGGACTAGCGGATTACAATGAGCAGTTCTTC. Translated: CASSLGLADYNEQFF.

In its sample, this clone was seen once. The chain is built from TRBV15 and TRBJ2-7; 12 positions match TRBD2. V dropped 2 bases and J dropped 2; count of bases not matched to a gene: 19. The CDR3 is 21 residues long. Germline V lookup: CDR1 LNHNV, CDR2 YYDKDF (reference sequence). The DNA for the CDR3 is TGTGCCACCAGCAGACGTAACCAGGGGGACTCTGGACTAGCGGGGACCTACGAGCAGTACTTC. It translates to CATSRRNQGDSGLAGTYEQYF.

V and J are TRBV5-1 and TRBJ1-1; 10 nucleotides agree with TRBD1. This CDR3 has 14 residues. Losses at the gene ends were 5 bases for V and 3 bases for J; bases not matched to a gene: 4. Germline V gene sequence: CDR1 SGHRS, CDR2 YFSETQ. Here the CDR3 DNA reads TGCGCCAGCAGTACCGGGACAGGGGACACTGAAGCTTTCTTT. It yields the protein CASSTGTGDTEAFF.

The chain links TRBV4-1 to TRBJ2-7, with TRBD2 as a possible D gene (6 bases). With 1 base removed from V and 5 bases from J, the gap between germline ends came to 6 bases. Germline CDR1 MGHRA, CDR2 YSYEKL. This CDR3 comprises 12 residues. The CDR3 spells CASSQGGDEQYF. The CDR3 nucleotides read TGCGCCAGCAGCCAAGGGGGGGACGAGCAGTACTTC.